These 10 T cell receptor beta chains share one sample of origin, sequenced in a study of T cells in Graves' hyperthyroidism and ophthalmopathy. TCR beta CDR3 region amplification was performed from RNA transcripts. Primed by the HTBI set, a first-round RT-PCR was run on the TCR CDR3. MiXCR, applied by TCRdb to the multiplex PCR reads, yields one record per CDR3 protein. Of 450,000 to 650,000 distinct CDR3 sequences in the sample, under 20% are singletons; the top ten hold 17%. Sequenced material: blood. The receptors shown here come from a woman aged 18-29 years with Graves' ophthalmopathy.

This clonotype was counted many times. The rearrangement uses TRBV6-1 and TRBJ1-1; D may be TRBD1 (6 bases). The CDR3 spans 17 residues. V lost 5 bases and J 5 bases, leaving 24 bases between the germline ends. The germline V gene has CDR1 MNHNS and CDR2 SASEGT. CDR3 nucleotides: TGTGCCAGCAGTTCCTACTTAACCTCAGGGGTGAGAACTGAAGCTTTCTTT. Translating it yields CASSSYLTSGVRTEAFF.

The sample holds many counts of this clonotype. V is TRBV28 and J is TRBJ1-5; D is unclear. Trimming took off 5 bases at V and 7 bases at J, with 18 bases between the two ends. The length of the CDR3 is 15 residues. CDR1 and CDR2 from the germline V gene are MDHEN and SYDVKM. CDR3 sequence: CASSPRNVLGQPQHF. CDR3 in DNA: TGTGCCAGCAGTCCAAGAAATGTGTTAGGGCAGCCCCAGCATTTT.

The rearrangement uses TRBV19 and TRBJ2-1; 9 positions agree with TRBD2. From germline, CDR1 is LNHDA and CDR2 SQIVND (reference sequence). The CDR3 consists of 17 residues. Trimming cost V 1 base and J 3 bases; bases outside gene matches: 7. CDR3 DNA sequence: TGTGCCAGTAGTATAGGACTCGGGACTAGCAGCTACAATGAGCAGTTCTTC. It encodes CASSIGLGTSSYNEQFF.

This clonotype has at least ten counts. The chain combines TRBV28 with TRBJ1-1, with TRBD1 identical over 7 bases. Looked up from germline, CDR1 is MDHEN and CDR2 is SYDVKM. CDR3 length: 16 residues. V trimming: 6 bases; J trimming: 4 bases; junction bases outside the gene matches: 14. CDR3 DNA sequence: TGTGCCAGCAGGATTTCCGGGACAGTCTCATCCACTGAAGCTTTCTTT. As protein: CASRISGTVSSTEAFF.

This clonotype was detected ten times or more. This chain joins TRBV30 and TRBJ2-5; 11 nucleotides match TRBD1. Trimming removed 5 bases from V and 5 bases from J; junction bases left unmatched: 7. Looked up from germline, CDR1 is GTSNPN and CDR2 is SVGIG (reference sequence). The CDR3 is made up of 14 amino acids. For the CDR3, the DNA is TGTGCCTGGGGGACAGGGGGTTCGGGGGAGACCCAGTACTTC. Its translation: CAWGTGGSGETQYF.

There are a few counts of this clonotype. The chain carries TRBV29-1 and TRBJ1-1; 8 bases map to TRBD1. The CDR3 runs 12 residues. Germline V lookup: CDR1 SQVTM, CDR2 ANQGSEA. J was trimmed by 5 bases and V by 7 bases; bases with no gene match: 6. CDR3: CSAQGAVTEAFF. The CDR3 DNA follows: TGCAGCGCCCAGGGGGCGGTAACTGAAGCTTTCTTT.

This clonotype was counted a few times. The rearrangement joins TRBV12-3 or TRBV12-4 to TRBJ2-2; maybe TRBD2 (5 bases). V lost 2 bases and J lost 8, with 18 bases in between. The CDR3 spans 16 residues. CDR3 amino acids: CASSLWRITGIGELFF. DNA for the CDR3: TGTGCCAGCAGTTTATGGAGGATTACCGGTATTGGGGAGCTGTTTTTT.

This clonotype was counted ten times or more. The DNA of the CDR3 is TGTGCCAGCAGCTCCTCCGGGACTAGCGGGTACAATGAGCAGTTCTTC. Protein: CASSSSGTSGYNEQFF. V is TRBV7-2 and J is TRBJ2-1, with 12 positions matching TRBD2. The CDR3 has 16 amino acids. Germline V gene lookup returns CDR1 SGHTA and CDR2 FQGNSA. Trimming removed 4 bases from V and 4 bases from J; junction bases left unmatched: 5. Full variable domain (remainder filled in from reference TRBV7-2 and TRBJ2-1): GAGVSQSPSNKVTEKGKDVELRCDPISGHTALYWYRQSLGQGLEFLIYFQGNSAPDKSGLPSDRFSAERTGGSVSTLTIQRTQQEDSAVYLCASSSSGTSGYNEQFFGPGTRLTVL.

In this sample, this clonotype turned up a few times. The chain joins TRBV5-6 to TRBJ1-2, with 9 bases identical to TRBD1. This CDR3 is 15 amino acids long. Germline values: CDR1 SGHDT, CDR2 YYEEEE. V gave up 4 bases and J gave up 5 bases; unmatched junction bases: 9. This CDR3 is CASSLRDRVGYGYTF. The CDR3 DNA sequence: TGTGCCAGCAGCCTCCGGGACAGGGTGGGGTATGGCTACACCTTC.

This clonotype was counted at least ten times. The chain uses TRBV12-5 and TRBJ2-1; 12 nucleotides align to TRBD2. J gave up 10 bases and V 7 bases, and 11 bases lay outside the gene matches. The CDR3 length is 15 residues. Germline CDR1 is LGHNT and CDR2 is FRNRAP. The CDR3 protein is CASAPHASGRAEQFF. Written as DNA, the CDR3 is TGTGCTAGTGCCCCTCATGCTAGCGGGAGGGCGGAGCAGTTCTTC.